The T cell receptor beta chain described here comes from a study of molecular identifiers for immune sequencing clone quantification. Across the study: Naive CD8 RNA (about 19,000 or 110,000 cells) was divided into five aliquots, with four sequenced.

Each CDR3 protein gets one entry after TCRdb re-called the PCR reads with MiXCR. The sample carries just under 650,000 distinct CDR3 sequences, around 20% recorded once. This clonotype was recorded many times. After removal of 10 bases from V and 2 bases from J, the junction contained 7 bases not matched to a gene. There are 13 residues in the CDR3. CDR1 is MNHNS and CDR2 is SASEGT in the germline V gene. The sequence came from a human donor in good health. Some libraries in this study had Jurkat cell RNA spiked in. Input material: naive CD8+ T cells from blood, with Jurkat cell RNA spiked in. Regarding subset: FACS-sorted CD8+CD4-CCR7+CD45RA+ naive T cells. The chain uses TRBV6-1 and TRBJ2-7, with 8 nucleotides matching TRBD1. The CDR3 DNA is TGTGCCACCACCCACAGGGGGGCCTACGAGCAGTACTTC. Encoded protein: CATTHRGAYEQYF.